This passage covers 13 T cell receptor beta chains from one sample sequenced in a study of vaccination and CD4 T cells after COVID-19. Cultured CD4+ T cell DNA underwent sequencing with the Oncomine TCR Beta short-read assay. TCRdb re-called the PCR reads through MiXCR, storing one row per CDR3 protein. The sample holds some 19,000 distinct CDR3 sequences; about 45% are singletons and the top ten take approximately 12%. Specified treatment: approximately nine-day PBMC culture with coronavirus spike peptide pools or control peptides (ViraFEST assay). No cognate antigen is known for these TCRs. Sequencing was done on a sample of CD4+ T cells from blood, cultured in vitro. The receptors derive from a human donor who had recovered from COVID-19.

This CDR3 reads CASSTMDRQETQYF. CDR3 DNA: TGTGCCAGTAGCACTATGGACAGGCAAGAGACCCAGTACTTC. The chain uses TRBV19 and TRBJ2-5; 7 bases match TRBD1. Trimming took 6 bases from V and 2 from J; bases not matched to a gene: 6. Per the germline V gene, CDR1 is LNHDA and CDR2 is SQIVND (reference sequence). The length of the CDR3 is 14 residues.

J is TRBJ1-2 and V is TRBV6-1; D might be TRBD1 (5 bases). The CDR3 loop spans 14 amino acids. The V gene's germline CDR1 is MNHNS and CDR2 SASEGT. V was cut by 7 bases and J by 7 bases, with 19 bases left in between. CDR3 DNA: TGTGCCAGCAACCAGGCGGGGCTGAGGAGTGGCTACACCTTC. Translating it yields CASNQAGLRSGYTF.

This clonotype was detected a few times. The CDR3 here is CSSQGGQGNYGYTF. DNA of the CDR3: TGCAGCTCCCAGGGGGGACAGGGCAACTATGGCTACACCTTC. The V gene is TRBV20-1, the J gene TRBJ1-2, with 9 bases fitting TRBD1. CDR1 and CDR2 (germline): DFQATT, SNEGSKA (reference sequence). The CDR3 length is 14 residues.

CDR3 nucleotides: TGTGCCAGCAGCCTACGGACCTACAATGAGCAGTTCTTC. Translation: CASSLRTYNEQFF. The chain uses TRBV5-6 and TRBJ2-1; D is unresolved. Trimming shortened V by 4 bases and J by 2 bases, and 7 bases separated the two germline ends. Looked up from germline, CDR1 is SGHDT and CDR2 is YYEEEE. This CDR3 comprises 13 residues.

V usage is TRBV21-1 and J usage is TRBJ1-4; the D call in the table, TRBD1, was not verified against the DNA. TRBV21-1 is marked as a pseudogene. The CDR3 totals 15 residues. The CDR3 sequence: CASRGQEPYNEKLFF. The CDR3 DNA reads TGTGCCAGCCGAGGACAGGAACCCTATAATGAAAAACTGTTTTTT.

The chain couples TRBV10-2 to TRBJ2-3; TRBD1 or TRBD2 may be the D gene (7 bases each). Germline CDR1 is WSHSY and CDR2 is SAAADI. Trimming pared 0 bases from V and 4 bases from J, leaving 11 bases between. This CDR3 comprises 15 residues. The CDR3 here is CASSESQGGADTQYF. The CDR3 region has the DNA TGCGCCAGCAGTGAGTCTCAGGGGGGGGCAGATACGCAGTATTTT.

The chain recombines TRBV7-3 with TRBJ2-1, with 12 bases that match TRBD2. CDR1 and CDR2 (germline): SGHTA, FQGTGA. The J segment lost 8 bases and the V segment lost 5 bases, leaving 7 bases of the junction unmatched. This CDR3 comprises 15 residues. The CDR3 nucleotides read TGTGCCAGCAGCCCCTCTAGCGGGGGGGCCTATGAGCAGTTCTTC. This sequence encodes CASSPSSGGAYEQFF.

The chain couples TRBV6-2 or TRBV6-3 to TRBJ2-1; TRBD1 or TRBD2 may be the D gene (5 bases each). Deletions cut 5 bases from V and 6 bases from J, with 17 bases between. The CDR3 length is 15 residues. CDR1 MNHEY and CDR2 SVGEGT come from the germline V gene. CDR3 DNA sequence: TGTGCCAGCAGTGAGCCCGGGACCCACCTCAATGAGCAGTTCTTC. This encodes CASSEPGTHLNEQFF.

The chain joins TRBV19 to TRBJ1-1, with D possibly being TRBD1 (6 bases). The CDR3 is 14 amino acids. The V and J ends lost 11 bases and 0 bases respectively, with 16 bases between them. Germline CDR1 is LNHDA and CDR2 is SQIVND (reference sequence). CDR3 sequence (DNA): TGTGCCTCCCGGGTCGGACAGATGAACACTGAAGCTTTCTTT. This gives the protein CASRVGQMNTEAFF.

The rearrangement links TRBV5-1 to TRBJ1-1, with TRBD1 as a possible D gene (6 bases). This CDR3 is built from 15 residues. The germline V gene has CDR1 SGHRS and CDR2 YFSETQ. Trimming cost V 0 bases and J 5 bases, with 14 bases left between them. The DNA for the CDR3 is TGCGCCAGCAGCTTGGTAGGCGGAGGGGGTACTGAAGCTTTCTTT. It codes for CASSLVGGGGTEAFF.

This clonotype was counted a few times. In DNA, the CDR3 is TGTGCCAGCAGTTACTTCGGACAGGGCTATGGCTACACCTTC. It is translated as CASSYFGQGYGYTF. This chain links TRBV6-2 or TRBV6-3 with TRBJ1-2; 8 bases fit TRBD1. Germline CDR1 MNHEY, CDR2 SVGEGT. V lost 1 base and J lost 4; bases outside the gene matches: 2. The CDR3 sequence is 14 residues long.

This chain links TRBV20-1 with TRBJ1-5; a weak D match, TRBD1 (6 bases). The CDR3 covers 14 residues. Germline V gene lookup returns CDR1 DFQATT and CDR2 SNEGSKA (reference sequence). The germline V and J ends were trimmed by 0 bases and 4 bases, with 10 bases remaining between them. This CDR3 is CSARDRGFNQPQHF. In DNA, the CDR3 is TGCAGTGCTAGAGACAGGGGTTTTAATCAGCCCCAGCATTTT.

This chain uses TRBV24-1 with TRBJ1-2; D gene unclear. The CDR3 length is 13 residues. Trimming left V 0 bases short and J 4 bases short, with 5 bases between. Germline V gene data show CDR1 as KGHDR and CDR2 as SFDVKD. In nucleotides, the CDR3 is TGTGCCACCAGTGATTTGGGGTTCTATGGCTACACCTTC. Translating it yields CATSDLGFYGYTF.